One sample yielded the 29 T cell receptor beta chains listed below, sequenced in a study of blood T cell repertoires in COVID-19. TCRdb's copy holds only in-frame clones and misses some; the assay was immunoSEQ multiplex PCR. The sample lists a few hundred thousand clones; around 80% were seen once. The sequenced sample was PBMCs or T cells enriched from blood (not recorded which). The receptor set was obtained from a woman in her thirties or forties with acute COVID-19.

The genes are TRBV6-2 or TRBV6-3 and TRBJ2-7; 7 bases map to TRBD1. Germline V gives CDR1 MNHEY, CDR2 SVGEGT. The CDR3 consists of 16 residues. V shed 6 bases, J shed 7 bases, and the junction held 18 bases outside the gene matches. The CDR3 nucleotides read TGTGCCAGCAGCTCCCGCAACCGGGACAGACCCTTGGAGCAGTACTTC. Translation gives CASSSRNRDRPLEQYF.

This clone was found a few times. The chain has TRBV5-1 and TRBJ2-5; TRBD2 agrees at 14 bases. Per germline, CDR1 SGHRS and CDR2 YFSETQ. This CDR3 contains 17 residues. The J segment lost 2 bases and the V segment lost 3 bases, leaving 6 bases of the junction unmatched. This CDR3 reads CASSSGLAGVFQETQYF. CDR3 coding DNA: TGCGCCAGCAGCTCGGGACTAGCGGGGGTCTTTCAAGAGACCCAGTACTTC.

J is TRBJ1-2 and V is TRBV27, with D perhaps TRBD1 (6 bases). V gave up 6 bases and J gave up 5 bases, with 19 bases separating them. Germline-derived CDR1 and CDR2 are MNHEY and SMNVEV (reference sequence). The CDR3 sequence is 15 residues long. CDR3 sequence: CASRLSQGVRYGYTF. Here the CDR3 DNA reads TGTGCCAGCAGGCTTTCACAGGGAGTACGGTATGGCTACACCTTC.

The V call is TRBV19, the J call TRBJ1-2; maybe TRBD1 (6 bases). This CDR3 spans 14 amino acids. Germline values: CDR1 LNHDA, CDR2 SQIVND (reference sequence). Trimming shortened V by 1 base and J by 2 bases, and 8 bases separated the two germline ends. This chain's CDR3 is CASSIGDKNYGYTF. CDR3 in DNA: TGTGCCAGTAGTATAGGGGACAAAAACTATGGCTACACCTTC.

In this sample, this clone turned up once. This chain links TRBV7-2 with TRBJ2-7, with 10 bases matching TRBD2. The CDR3 loop spans 16 amino acids. Germline CDR1 reads SGHTA; CDR2 reads FQGNSA. The trim removed 4 bases at V and 1 base at J, leaving 7 bases unmatched. The CDR3 nucleotides are TGTGCCAGCAGCTATAGCGGGGGGCGTATTTCCTACGAGCAGTACTTC. Encoded protein: CASSYSGGRISYEQYF. The variable domain in full, completed from reference TRBV7-2 and TRBJ2-7, reads GAGVSQSPSNKVTEKGKDVELRCDPISGHTALYWYRQSLGQGLEFLIYFQGNSAPDKSGLPSDRFSAERTGGSVSTLTIQRTQQEDSAVYLCASSYSGGRISYEQYFGPGTRLTVT.

The V gene is TRBV5-1, the J gene TRBJ1-2; no definite D call. Germline V lookup: CDR1 SGHRS, CDR2 YFSETQ. The CDR3 runs 15 residues. Trimming took 4 bases from V and 2 from J, leaving 15 bases between them. CDR3 region: CASSLPSPGNYGYTF. The CDR3 DNA follows: TGCGCCAGCAGCCTGCCTTCACCGGGGAACTATGGCTACACCTTC.

The V and J genes are TRBV6-1 and TRBJ1-6; possibly TRBD1 for D (6 bases). Germline CDR1 and CDR2: MNHNS and SASEGT. V was cut by 2 bases and J by 0 bases, with 11 bases left in between. The CDR3 has 17 amino acids. The CDR3 reads CASSEFTGYSYNSPLHF. The DNA of the CDR3 is TGTGCCAGCAGTGAATTCACAGGGTACTCCTATAATTCACCCCTCCACTTT.

The gene calls are TRBV30 and TRBJ1-6, with 9 bases aligning to TRBD1. This CDR3 is 16 amino acids long. V lost 2 bases to trimming and J lost 9 bases; unmatched junction nucleotides: 11. Germline assignment: CDR1 GTSNPN and CDR2 SVGIG (reference sequence). The CDR3 is CAWSRTGTGTISPLHF. For the CDR3, the DNA is TGTGCCTGGAGTCGAACCGGGACAGGGACCATTTCACCCCTCCACTTT.

V usage is TRBV2 and J usage is TRBJ1-1, with D tentatively TRBD1 (6 bases). The ends were cut back, 7 bases at V and 5 bases at J, with 23 bases in the middle. From germline, CDR1 is SNHLY and CDR2 FYNNEI. This CDR3 contains 16 residues. Here the CDR3 reads CASIRGQINRRTEAFF. The CDR3 DNA is TGTGCCAGCATCAGGGGCCAGATAAATCGTAGGACTGAAGCTTTCTTT.

DNA of the CDR3: TGTGCCAGCAGCTCAAGACAGGTTGAAGCTTTCTTT. Translation gives CASSSRQVEAFF. The chain carries TRBV5-4 and TRBJ1-1, with D maybe TRBD1 (6 bases). The CDR3 is made up of 12 amino acids. Germline V gene sequence: CDR1 SGHNT, CDR2 YYREEE (reference sequence). Trimming shortened V by 3 bases and J by 7 bases, and 10 bases separated the two germline ends.

CDR3 nucleotides: TGTGCCAGCAGTGCTACAGGGTTGACTGGAAACACCATATATTTT. It translates to CASSATGLTGNTIYF. The chain employs TRBV6-2 or TRBV6-3 and TRBJ1-3; D may be TRBD1 (6 bases). CDR3 length equals 15 residues. V dropped 5 bases and J dropped 2 bases, with 13 bases sitting between them. CDR1 and CDR2 (germline): MNHEY, SVGEGT.

This sequence joins TRBV9 and TRBJ1-2, with D hard to call. The V end was cut by 0 bases, the J end by 4 bases, with 10 bases between. From germline, CDR1 is SGDLS and CDR2 YYNGEE. The CDR3 loop spans 14 amino acids. CDR3 in DNA: TGTGCCAGCAGCGTAGGGGGAGGCACCTATGGCTACACCTTC. Its translation: CASSVGGGTYGYTF.

This sequence joins TRBV6-5 and TRBJ2-3; D is perhaps TRBD2 (6 bases). The CDR3 has 13 amino acids. Germline CDR1 reads MNHEY; CDR2 reads SVGAGI. V was pared by 7 bases and J by 3 bases, with 11 bases between. CDR3 sequence: CASTLARTDTQYF. CDR3 bases: TGTGCCAGCACTCTAGCGAGAACAGATACGCAGTATTTT.

The chain joins TRBV7-3 to TRBJ1-1, with 7 bases identical to TRBD1. V dropped 8 bases and J dropped 3; count of bases not matched to a gene: 6. The germline CDR1 and CDR2 sequences are SGHTA and FQGTGA. The CDR3 contains 13 residues. In nucleotides, the CDR3 is TGTGCCAGCGGAGGGGGCCCTGACACTGAAGCTTTCTTT. This gives the protein CASGGGPDTEAFF. The full variable domain, with the rest looked up from reference TRBV7-3 and TRBJ1-1, is GAGVSQTPSNKVTEKGKYVELRCDPISGHTALYWYRQSLGQGPEFLIYFQGTGAADDSGLPNDRFFAVRPEGSVSTLKIQRTERGDSAVYLCASGGGPDTEAFFGQGTRLTVV.

This sequence joins TRBV21-1 and TRBJ2-3; the D segment call TRBD2 is taken from the table without a DNA check. TRBV21-1 is annotated as a pseudogene. The CDR3 runs to 20 residues. CDR3 residues: CASTCKTSGIGPLRTDTQYF. CDR3 nucleotides: TGTGCCAGCACCTGTAAGACTAGCGGGATAGGGCCTCTCCGCACAGATACGCAGTATTTT.

The V and J genes are TRBV5-1 and TRBJ2-5; D is perhaps TRBD1 (5 bases). V was pared by 1 base and J by 5 bases, with 9 bases between. Germline V gives CDR1 SGHRS, CDR2 YFSETQ. CDR3 length equals 13 residues. The CDR3: CASSLQGAETQYF. As DNA, the CDR3 is TGCGCCAGCAGCTTGCAGGGTGCGGAGACCCAGTACTTC.

The rearrangement joins TRBV18 to TRBJ1-2, with a weak D call TRBD1 (5 bases). CDR1 and CDR2 (germline): KGHSH, LQKENI. This CDR3 spans 15 amino acids. V was pared by 1 base and J by 1 base, with 10 bases between. The CDR3: CASSPRSDSNYGYTF. Here the CDR3 DNA reads TGTGCCAGCTCACCACGATCAGACAGTAACTATGGCTACACCTTC.

The rearrangement links TRBV30 to TRBJ1-2; 9 bases are a match to TRBD1. Germline lookup yields CDR1 GTSNPN and CDR2 SVGIG (reference sequence). The CDR3 length is 13 residues. After removal of 3 bases from V and 7 bases from J, the junction contained 6 bases not matched to a gene. The chain's CDR3 is CAWSRTGGSGYTF. The CDR3 region has the DNA TGTGCCTGGAGCAGAACAGGGGGCTCTGGCTACACCTTC.

V is TRBV5-5 and J is TRBJ2-3, with D possibly TRBD2 on 6 matching bases. Trimming stripped 0 bases from V and 4 bases from J, with 12 bases between. The CDR3 runs 15 residues. Per the germline V gene, CDR1 is SGHKS and CDR2 is YYEKEE (reference sequence). The CDR3 spells CASSLGRGGADTQYF. The CDR3 bases are TGTGCCAGCAGCTTGGGGCGCGGAGGGGCAGATACGCAGTATTTT.

V usage is TRBV30 and J usage is TRBJ1-1; unclear D gene. The CDR3 covers 11 residues. Germline-derived CDR1 and CDR2 are GTSNPN and SVGIG (reference sequence). Trimming cost V 4 bases and J 5 bases, with 8 bases left between them. CDR3 DNA: TGTGCCTGGACCAAGAGGACTGAAGCTTTCTTT. Protein product: CAWTKRTEAFF.

This clone appeared a single time. The junction departs from germline at one end; a sequencing error may be responsible. V usage is TRBV29-1 and J usage is TRBJ1-5, with unresolved D. Germline values: CDR1 SQVTM, CDR2 ANQGSEA. The CDR3 length is 13 residues. The CDR3 is CSVEDTINQPQHF. CDR3 nucleotides: TGCAGCGTAGAAGACACTATCAATCAGCCCCAGCATTTT.

The chain joins TRBV10-2 to TRBJ2-5; D gene ambiguous. Trimming took off 0 bases at V and 1 base at J, with 9 bases between the two ends. This CDR3 is built from 15 residues. Germline CDR1 WSHSY, CDR2 SAAADI. The CDR3 reads CASSESGVGQETQYF. The CDR3 nucleotides are TGCGCCAGCAGTGAGTCCGGAGTAGGCCAAGAGACCCAGTACTTC.

This clone was detected a few times. CDR3 in DNA: TGTGCCAGCAGCTTAACTAGCGGGAACACCGGGGAGCTGTTTTTT. It encodes CASSLTSGNTGELFF. This chain uses TRBV7-3 with TRBJ2-2, with a tentative D call TRBD2 (6 bases). Trimming left V 0 bases short and J 1 base short, with 6 bases between. CDR3 size: 15 residues. CDR1 and CDR2 (germline): SGHTA, FQGTGA.

V and J are TRBV5-5 and TRBJ2-7; TRBD2 is a possible D gene (6 bases). The germline V gene encodes CDR1 SGHKS and CDR2 YYEKEE (reference sequence). Trimming took off 0 bases at V and 5 bases at J, with 12 bases between the two ends. This CDR3 has 14 amino acids. The CDR3 spells CASSLVGGGNEQYF. The CDR3 coding sequence is TGTGCCAGCAGCTTGGTGGGCGGCGGGAACGAGCAGTACTTC.

The chain's CDR3 is CASSPGRENTEAFF. The CDR3 bases are TGTGCCAGCAGTCCCGGCCGGGAGAACACTGAAGCTTTCTTT. V is TRBV28 and J is TRBJ1-1; unclear D gene. Germline loops: CDR1 MDHEN, CDR2 SYDVKM. The V gene lost 5 bases and the J gene lost 1 base, with 11 bases spanning the gap. The CDR3 length is 14 residues.

This chain uses TRBV7-2 with TRBJ2-5; D may be TRBD2 (7 bases). This CDR3 contains 13 residues. Per the germline V gene, CDR1 is SGHTA and CDR2 is FQGNSA. Trimming stripped 5 bases from V and 6 bases from J, with 13 bases between. The CDR3 bases are TGTGCCAGCAGCAAGGGGGGGATACAGACCCAGTACTTC. It is translated as CASSKGGIQTQYF.

The CDR3 loop is CASSPRDKVDGELFF. CDR3 bases: TGTGCCAGCAGCCCGAGGGACAAGGTGGACGGGGAGCTGTTTTTT. The V call is TRBV7-9, the J call TRBJ2-2; TRBD1 is a possible D gene (6 bases). Trimming pared 5 bases from V and 7 bases from J, leaving 17 bases between. CDR1 is SEHNR, CDR2 FQNEAQ, per germline (reference sequence). This CDR3 spans 15 amino acids. Looking up the rest from reference TRBV7-9 and TRBJ2-2 gives the full variable domain: DTGVSQNPRHKITKRGQNVTFRCDPISEHNRLYWYRQTLGQGPEFLTYFQNEAQLEKSRLLSDRFSAERPKGSFSTLEIQRTEQGDSAMYLCASSPRDKVDGELFFGEGSRLTVL.

Only one count was recorded for this clone. The rearrangement links TRBV29-1 to TRBJ2-3, with D possibly being TRBD1 (6 bases). Germline V lookup: CDR1 SQVTM, CDR2 ANQGSEA. Deletions cut 4 bases from V and 1 base from J, with 12 bases between. The CDR3 loop spans 14 amino acids. DNA of the CDR3: TGCAGCGTTGGACAGGATTTAGGCACAGATACGCAGTATTTT. This codes for CSVGQDLGTDTQYF.

This clone was picked up one time. The chain couples TRBV2 to TRBJ2-3; D might be TRBD1 (5 bases). The germline V gene has CDR1 SNHLY and CDR2 FYNNEI. V gave up 6 bases and J gave up 6 bases, with 7 bases separating them. The length of the CDR3 is 11 residues. CDR3 sequence: CASRDIDTQYF. CDR3 nucleotide sequence: TGTGCCAGCAGGGACATCGATACGCAGTATTTT.